Following are 18 T cell receptor beta chains from one sample sequenced in a study of blood T cells in healthy people across ages. A second PCR, run for roughly 7 to 11 cycles, used a sample-barcoded 5' primer plus a J-beta primer mix. TCRdb analysed the 5' RACE reads with MiXCR anew, one entry per CDR3 protein. The sample holds approximately 1,000,000 distinct CDR3 sequences, 35% to 45% seen once. The source material was blood. These receptors were obtained from a man younger than 35 in good health.

The chain has TRBV12-3 or TRBV12-4 and TRBJ2-2; a possible D gene is TRBD2 (5 bases). With 7 bases removed from V and 3 bases from J, the gap between germline ends came to 9 bases. This CDR3 region has 13 residues. The CDR3 DNA sequence: TGTGCCAGCACCTGGCGGGACACCGGGGAGCTGTTTTTT. Translated, it gives CASTWRDTGELFF.

This rearrangement joins TRBV7-6 to TRBJ1-1; D unclear. The CDR3 runs 17 residues. Germline CDR1 SGHVS, CDR2 FNYEAQ. Trimming removed 4 bases at V and 0 bases at J, with 18 bases between. The CDR3 DNA follows: TGTGCCAGCAGCTCAGTTGAGACCGCTATTTTGAACACTGAAGCTTTCTTT. Amino acid sequence: CASSSVETAILNTEAFF.

The chain is built from TRBV5-1 and TRBJ1-4; D unresolved. Per germline, CDR1 SGHRS and CDR2 YFSETQ. CDR3 length equals 17 residues. Trimming left V 0 bases short and J 3 bases short, with 15 bases between. The CDR3 nucleotides are TGCGCCAGCAGCTTGGGCGTAGTCCCTGAACCTAATGAAAAACTGTTTTTT. This codes for CASSLGVVPEPNEKLFF.

The rearrangement uses TRBV5-6 and TRBJ1-1, with 7 bases lining up with TRBD1. Germline CDR1 is SGHDT and CDR2 is YYEEEE. This CDR3 has 12 amino acids. V shed 8 bases and J 3 bases; nucleotides not matched to a gene: 4. CDR3 DNA sequence: TGTGCCAGTCTTACAGGGGACACTGAAGCTTTCTTT. It codes for CASLTGDTEAFF.

This clonotype appeared a few times. V and J are TRBV7-2 and TRBJ2-2, with D perhaps matching TRBD2 (5 bases). V lost 1 base and J lost 7, with 10 bases in between. Germline V gene lookup returns CDR1 SGHTA and CDR2 FQGNSA. CDR3 length: 14 residues. The CDR3 bases are TGTGCCAGCAGCTTAGGTGGAGAGGGCGGGGAGCTGTTTTTT. This sequence encodes CASSLGGEGGELFF.

The J gene is TRBJ2-1, the V gene TRBV6-5; perhaps TRBD1 as D (9 bases). The CDR3 is made up of 15 amino acids. Between the trimmed V and J ends, which lost 6 bases and 6 bases, there was a span of 18 bases. The germline gives CDR1 MNHEY, CDR2 SVGAGI. This CDR3 is CASRDRGTRINEQFF. For the CDR3, the DNA is TGTGCCAGCAGAGACAGGGGGACTAGGATCAATGAGCAGTTCTTC.

The V call is TRBV27, the J call TRBJ2-5; 7 bases are shared with TRBD1. The tail of the sequence fits TRBJ2-7 better, so the J call may be wrong. Germline lookup yields CDR1 MNHEY and CDR2 SMNVEV (reference sequence). The CDR3 consists of 13 residues. The CDR3 loop is CASRGRGSYEQYF. DNA for the CDR3: TGTGCCAGCAGAGGCAGGGGGTCTTACGAGCAGTACTTC.

The table lists this clonotype with a few counts. This chain joins TRBV20-1 and TRBJ2-1, with 11 bases identical to TRBD2. The ends lost 5 bases at V and 10 bases at J; junction bases unmatched: 10. Germline lookup yields CDR1 DFQATT and CDR2 SNEGSKA (reference sequence). The CDR3 is 14 residues long. The CDR3 nucleotides read TGCAGTGCTCACTTGACTAGCGGGAAGTTAGAGCAGTTCTTC. Its protein product is CSAHLTSGKLEQFF.

The V gene is TRBV7-9, the J gene TRBJ2-3; D remains unclear. CDR3 length: 13 residues. Germline CDR1 is SEHNR and CDR2 is FQNEAQ (reference sequence). Trimming shortened V by 3 bases and J by 5 bases, and 9 bases separated the two germline ends. CDR3 loop: CASSFQTGDTQYF. CDR3 nucleotides: TGTGCCAGCAGCTTCCAAACGGGAGATACGCAGTATTTT.

The sample holds one count of this clonotype. A much larger clone lies a single base off, so this may be a read error. This chain links TRBV7-8 with TRBJ2-5; D may match TRBD1 or TRBD2 (6 bases each). Per the germline V gene, CDR1 is SGHVS and CDR2 is FQNEAQ. There are 15 residues in the CDR3. The CDR3: CASGFGGPSYNEQYF. The CDR3 DNA follows: TGTGCCAGCGGCTTTGGGGGGCCTTCCTACAATGAGCAGTACTTC.

This chain uses TRBV4-2 with TRBJ2-1, with 15 bases matching TRBD2. The CDR3 is 16 residues long. Germline values: CDR1 LGHNA, CDR2 YNFKEQ. The V gene end was trimmed by 0 bases and the J gene end by 8 bases; junction bases not matched to a gene: 2. The CDR3 bases are TGTGCCAGCAGCCAAGAGGGACTAGCGGGAGGTTATGAGCAGTTCTTC. Protein product: CASSQEGLAGGYEQFF.

The rearrangement uses TRBV9 and TRBJ2-5; 8 bases map to TRBD2. Germline V CDR1 and CDR2: SGDLS, YYNGEE. V lost 0 bases to trimming and J lost 11 bases; unmatched junction nucleotides: 12. This CDR3 has 15 amino acids. In DNA form, the CDR3 reads TGTGCCAGCAGCGTAGGCGGGGGGCCCTACAATGAGCAGTACTTC. Its translation is CASSVGGGPYNEQYF.

The genes are TRBV14 and TRBJ1-2, with D unclear. The CDR3 contains 13 residues. Germline V gene lookup returns CDR1 SGHDN and CDR2 FVKESK. Trimming pared 2 bases from V and 4 bases from J, leaving 8 bases between. For the CDR3, the DNA is TGTGCCAGCAGCCAACCGGGTGGCTATGGCTACACCTTC. This encodes CASSQPGGYGYTF.

CDR3 sequence (DNA): TGCGCCAGCAGCCAAGATAAAAGGCTCACCTACAATGAGCAGTTCTTC. This sequence encodes CASSQDKRLTYNEQFF. This chain uses TRBV4-3 with TRBJ2-1; D gene unclear. CDR3 length equals 16 residues. In germline, CDR1 is LGHNA, CDR2 YSLEER. Trimming pared 0 bases from V and 2 bases from J, leaving 11 bases between.

Only one count was recorded for this clonotype. This CDR3 reads CSASAPGAFF. The CDR3 nucleotides read TGCAGTGCTAGCGCCCCGGGCGCTTTCTTT. This chain joins TRBV20-1 and TRBJ1-1, with D unclear. This CDR3 contains 10 residues. The V gene lost 3 bases and the J gene lost 11 bases, with 10 bases spanning the gap. CDR1 is DFQATT, CDR2 SNEGSKA, per germline (reference sequence).

This clonotype showed up just a few times. The rearrangement uses TRBV5-1 and TRBJ1-2; D is perhaps TRBD1 (6 bases). The V gene lost 1 base and the J gene lost 4 bases, with 14 bases spanning the gap. The CDR3 sequence is 15 residues long. Germline-derived CDR1 and CDR2 are SGHRS and YFSETQ. The CDR3 sequence is CASSLRAGAIYGYTF. In DNA form, the CDR3 reads TGCGCCAGCAGCTTGCGCGCAGGGGCCATCTATGGCTACACCTTC.

This clonotype has just a few counts. The rearrangement joins TRBV10-3 to TRBJ2-5; TRBD2 is a possible D gene (7 bases). Per the germline V gene, CDR1 is ENHRY and CDR2 is SYGVKD. The CDR3 is made up of 13 amino acids. V lost 10 bases and J 11 bases, leaving 23 bases between the germline ends. The DNA for the CDR3 is TGTGCCACCCACGGAGGGGGGGTAAAAGAGCAGTACTTC. It encodes CATHGGGVKEQYF.

The J gene is TRBJ2-2, the V gene TRBV5-4; 7 bases align to TRBD1. The CDR3 length is 14 residues. Trimming at V came to 4 bases and at J to 6 bases, leaving 6 bases not matched to a gene. The germline V gene has CDR1 SGHNT and CDR2 YYREEE (reference sequence). The CDR3 sequence is CASSPGQQAGELFF. The DNA of the CDR3 is TGTGCCAGCAGCCCGGGACAGCAGGCCGGGGAGCTGTTTTTT.